This is a list of T cell receptor beta chains from one sample in a study of shared clonotypes between healthy human individuals. TCRdb's copy holds only in-frame clones and misses some; the assay was immunoSEQ multiplex PCR. The sample lists around 2,000,000 clones; 85% to 95% were seen once. Specimen: naive CD8+ T cells from PBMCs. The receptor set was obtained from a man between 18 and 29 years old in good health. Some clones in this sample may be carry-over from other donors' samples. Each CDR3 is given with its conserved first and last residue. Each record gives: CDR3 length, V gene, CDR3 protein.

14	TRBV7-9	CASSRPLGDHTQYF
13	TRBV10-1	CASSDLRWGEQYF
15	TRBV25-1	CASSGLDISNTEAFF
14	TRBV7-9	CASSSGQSDYGYTF
14	TRBV28	CASSPGPSTDTQYF
15	TRBV11-3	CASSPAGSGVDTQYF
13	TRBV19	CASSILTPNEQFF
14	TRBV10-2	CASRGVWESYEQYF
16	TRBV4-1	CASSQEPSGRYYEQYF
15	TRBV7-9	CASKHIQGSGNTIYF
13	TRBV6-1	CAGGSGFHNEQFF
16	TRBV7-9	CASSPRGRRDSYEQYF
16	TRBV7-3	CASSLTGGPRTGELFF
13	TRBV7-9	CASSQGGLYGYTF
16	TRBV13	CASSLSGGRIDNEQFF
16	TRBV5-1	CASSLGDGLENTEAFF
17	TRBV7-8	CASSPQATPGQVKGYTF